This TCR beta chain derives from a study of Graves' ophthalmopathy and Graves' hyperthyroidism. In regard to this clonotype: Its target is unknown. A junction boundary mismatches the germline segment, possibly from a read error.

General study findings and limits: The model predicted ophthalmopathy progression with more than 70% sensitivity and approximately 72% specificity. Appearing in blood as well were most expanded thyroid clonotypes above 0.001 frequency.

TCR beta CDR3 regions were amplified from RNA transcripts. In the first round, RT-PCR was carried out with HTBI primers, and a multiplex PCR formed the second round. TCRdb called the multiplex PCR reads again in MiXCR, with one record for every CDR3 protein. Among hundreds of thousands of distinct CDR3 sequences listed, 40% were seen once. PBMCs originated in roughly 10 ml of fresh peripheral blood. The CDR3 sequence is 15 residues long. Germline V gene sequence: CDR1 SGHRS, CDR2 YFSETQ. The sequence derives from an adult man with Graves' ophthalmopathy. Sequenced sample: peripheral blood. The chain has TRBV5-1 and TRBJ2-7, with 9 bases lining up with TRBD1. The CDR3 region is CARSAGTGKSYEQYF. Written as DNA, the CDR3 is TGCGCCCGCAGCGCAGGGACAGGGAAATCCTACGAGCAGTACTTC.